The subject of this entry is one T cell receptor beta chain. The CDR3 is 17 residues long. From germline, CDR1 is SGHRS and CDR2 YFSETQ. V lost 4 bases to trimming and J lost 10 bases; unmatched junction nucleotides: 17. This sample was taken from a study of stem cell transplantation in POMP-related autoinflammatory disease. Assay: immunoSEQ multiplex PCR; the TCRdb copy retains only in-frame clones and omits some. Counted here are over 8,000 clones, roughly 80% occurring once; the ten biggest clones make up approximately 4.5%. This sequence joins TRBV5-1 and TRBJ1-6, with 7 bases fitting TRBD1. This specimen was CD4+ T cells from PBMCs, taken after stem cell transplantation. The receptor was isolated from a human patient with POMP-related autoinflammation and immune dysregulation (PRAID). The T cells may partly be graft donor cells. CDR3 bases: TGCGCCAGCAGCCCCCGACAGGGCCCGAGGGCAGGATCACCCCTCCACTTT. Protein: CASSPRQGPRAGSPLHF.